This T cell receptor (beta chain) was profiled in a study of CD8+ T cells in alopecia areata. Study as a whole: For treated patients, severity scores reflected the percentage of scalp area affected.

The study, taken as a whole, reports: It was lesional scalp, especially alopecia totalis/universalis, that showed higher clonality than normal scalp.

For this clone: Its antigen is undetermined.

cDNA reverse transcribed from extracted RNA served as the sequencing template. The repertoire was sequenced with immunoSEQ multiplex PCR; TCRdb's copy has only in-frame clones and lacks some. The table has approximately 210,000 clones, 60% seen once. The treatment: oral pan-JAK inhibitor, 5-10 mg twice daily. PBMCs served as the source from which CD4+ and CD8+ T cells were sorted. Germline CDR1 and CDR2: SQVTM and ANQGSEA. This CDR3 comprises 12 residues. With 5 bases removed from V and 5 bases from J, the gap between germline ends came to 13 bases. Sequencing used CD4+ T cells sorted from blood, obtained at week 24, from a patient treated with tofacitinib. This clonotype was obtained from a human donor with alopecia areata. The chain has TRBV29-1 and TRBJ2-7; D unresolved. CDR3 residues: CSVTLTSNEQYF. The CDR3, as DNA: TGCAGCGTTACGCTGACTTCTAACGAGCAGTACTTC.